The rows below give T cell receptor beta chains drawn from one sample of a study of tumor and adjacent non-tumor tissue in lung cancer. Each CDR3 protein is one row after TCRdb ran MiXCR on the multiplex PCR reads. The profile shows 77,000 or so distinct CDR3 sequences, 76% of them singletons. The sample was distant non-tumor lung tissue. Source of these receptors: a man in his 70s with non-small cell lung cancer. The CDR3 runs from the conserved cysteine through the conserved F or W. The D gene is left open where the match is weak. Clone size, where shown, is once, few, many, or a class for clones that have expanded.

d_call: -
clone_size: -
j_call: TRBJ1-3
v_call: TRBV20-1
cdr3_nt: TGCAATGCTAGAGATTCCTTGGGGGTAATCACCATATATTTT
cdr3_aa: CNARDSLGVITIYF

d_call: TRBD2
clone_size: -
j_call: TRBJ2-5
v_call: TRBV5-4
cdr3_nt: TGTACCAGCAGCTGGCGGGGGGCTAACCAAGAGACCCAGAACTTC
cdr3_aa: CTSSWRGANQETQNF

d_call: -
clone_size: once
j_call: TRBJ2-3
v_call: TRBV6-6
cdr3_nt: TGTGCCAGAAGTGTGCCGGATCAGCCCCAGTATTTT
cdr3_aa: CARSVPDQPQYF

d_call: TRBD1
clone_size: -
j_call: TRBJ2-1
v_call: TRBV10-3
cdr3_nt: TGCTCCATCAGTTCGGGACAGGGAGTACATGAGCAGTTCTTC
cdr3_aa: CSISSGQGVHEQFF

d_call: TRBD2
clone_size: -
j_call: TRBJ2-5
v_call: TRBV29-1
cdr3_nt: TGCAGCGTTGCATTATATTGCACTAGCGGGGGGAAACAAGAGACCCAGTACTTC
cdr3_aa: CSVALYCTSGGKQETQYF

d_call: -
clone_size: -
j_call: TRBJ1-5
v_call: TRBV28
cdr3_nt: TGTGCCAGCAGCGTAGGGTCGAGACAGCATCCCCAGCATTTT
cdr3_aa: CASSVGSRQHPQHF

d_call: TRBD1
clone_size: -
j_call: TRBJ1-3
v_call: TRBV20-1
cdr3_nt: TGCACTGCAAGACAGGGGAATTCAGGAAACACCATATATTTT
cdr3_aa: CTARQGNSGNTIYF

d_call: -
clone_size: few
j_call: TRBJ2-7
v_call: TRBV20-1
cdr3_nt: TGCAGTGCCCCAAGGGGGAAGCCGTCCTACGAGCAGTACTTC
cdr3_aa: CSAPRGKPSYEQYF

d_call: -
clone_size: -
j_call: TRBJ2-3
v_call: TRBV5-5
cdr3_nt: TGTGCCAGCTGCCGGTGGGGAGAGCGGCCAGATACGCAGTATTTT
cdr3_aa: CASCRWGERPDTQYF

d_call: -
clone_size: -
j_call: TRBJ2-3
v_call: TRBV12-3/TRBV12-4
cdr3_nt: TGTGCCAGCAGGGGCGGTGGGGGCACAGATACACAGTATTTT
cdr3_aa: CASRGGGGTDTQYF

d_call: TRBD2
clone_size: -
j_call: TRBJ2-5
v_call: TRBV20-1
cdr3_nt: TGCAGTGCCAACATGGGCGGGGGGTTGAAGACCCAGTACTTC
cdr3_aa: CSANMGGGLKTQYF

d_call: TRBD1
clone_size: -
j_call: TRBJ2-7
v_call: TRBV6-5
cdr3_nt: TGTGCCAGCAGTCCCCACAGGGGTGGATCTATAGGCTTC
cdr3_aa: CASSPHRGGSIGF

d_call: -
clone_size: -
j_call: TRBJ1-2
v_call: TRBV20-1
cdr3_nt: TGCAGTGCTATAAGATCCGGGACATGGGGCAAGGGCTACACCTTC
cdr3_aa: CSAIRSGTWGKGYTF

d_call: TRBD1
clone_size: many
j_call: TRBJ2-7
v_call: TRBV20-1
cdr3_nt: TGCAGTGCTCCCACCGGACAGGGGTTCTACGAGCAGTACTTC
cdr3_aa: CSAPTGQGFYEQYF

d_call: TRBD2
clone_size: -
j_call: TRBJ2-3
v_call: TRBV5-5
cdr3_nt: TGTGTCAACAGCCCGCCCGGGACTAGTCTAACAGATACGCAGTATTTT
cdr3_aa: CVNSPPGTSLTDTQYF

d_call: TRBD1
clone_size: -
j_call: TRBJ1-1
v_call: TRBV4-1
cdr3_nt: TGCGCCAGCAGCCAAGGAGGACAGGCTGAGGCTTTCTTT
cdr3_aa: CASSQGGQAEAFF

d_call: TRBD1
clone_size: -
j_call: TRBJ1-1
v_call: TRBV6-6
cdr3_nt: TGTGCCTCGTTCAGGCGACAGGGGTCCACTGAAGCTTTCTTT
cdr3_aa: CASFRRQGSTEAFF